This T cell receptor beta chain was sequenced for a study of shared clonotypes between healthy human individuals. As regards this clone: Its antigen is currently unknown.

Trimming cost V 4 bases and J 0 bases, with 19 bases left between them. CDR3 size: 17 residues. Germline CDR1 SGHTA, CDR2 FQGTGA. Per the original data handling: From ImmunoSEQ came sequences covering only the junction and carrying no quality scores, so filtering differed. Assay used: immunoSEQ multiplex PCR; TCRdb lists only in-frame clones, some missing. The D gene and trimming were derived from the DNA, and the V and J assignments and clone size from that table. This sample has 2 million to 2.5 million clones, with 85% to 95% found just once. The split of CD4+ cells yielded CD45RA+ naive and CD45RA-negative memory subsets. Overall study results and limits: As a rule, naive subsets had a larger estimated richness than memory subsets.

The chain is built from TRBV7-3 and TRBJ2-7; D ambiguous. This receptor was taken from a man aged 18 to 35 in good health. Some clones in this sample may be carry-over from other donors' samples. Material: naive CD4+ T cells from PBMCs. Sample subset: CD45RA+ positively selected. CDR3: CASSSKVIGRFSYEQYF. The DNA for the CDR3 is TGTGCCAGCAGCTCCAAAGTGATCGGGCGGTTCTCCTACGAGCAGTACTTC.